This TCR beta chain is drawn from a study of technical replicates of blood from several donors. The CDR3 spans 15 residues. Looked up from germline, CDR1 is ENHRY and CDR2 is SYGVKD. V lost 6 bases and J 4 bases, leaving 16 bases between the germline ends. Data came from immunoSEQ multiplex PCR; TCRdb stores just in-frame clones and leaves some out. In the table there are about 88,000 clones, 85% to 95% of which are singletons. The clonotype originates from a human donor in good health. Sequencing was performed on T cells isolated from PBMCs. The rearrangement links TRBV10-3 to TRBJ1-3; D unresolved. CDR3 nucleotides: TGTGCCATCAGCCCCCGACAAGTCGAAGGAAACACCATATATTTT. Its protein product is CAISPRQVEGNTIYF.